These T cell receptor beta chains were read from a single sample in a study of T cell changes during pregnancy in multiple sclerosis. Only in-frame clones appear in the TCRdb table, and some are missing; sequencing was by immunoSEQ multiplex PCR. The top ten hold roughly 0.4% of the sample, which has about 46,000 clones, approximately 90% seen once. Sequencing was performed on CD4+ T cells from peripheral blood mononuclear cells, taken after pregnancy. The source of these receptors is a female donor with multiple sclerosis, enrolled in a pregnancy study. CDR3s include the opening cysteine and the closing phenylalanine or tryptophan. A D gene is named only where the DNA matches it firmly. Clone size is given for some rows only: seen once, a few or many times, or a class if the clone is expanded.

V	J	size	D	CDR3	DNA
TRBV2	TRBJ1-2	NA	TRBD1	CASTIDRAFYTF	TGTGCCAGCACTATAGACAGGGCGTTCTACACCTTC
TRBV7-2	TRBJ1-2	few	NA	CASSLAWGRNYGYTF	TGTGCCAGCAGCTTAGCGTGGGGGAGGAACTATGGCTACACCTTC
TRBV4-2	TRBJ2-5	NA	TRBD2	CASSQETSGQETQYF	TGTGCCAGCAGCCAAGAGACTAGCGGACAAGAGACCCAGTACTTC
TRBV7-9	TRBJ1-2	NA	TRBD1	CASSSGQIYGYTF	TGTGCCAGCAGCTCGGGACAGATCTATGGCTACACCTTC
TRBV5-4	TRBJ2-1	NA	TRBD2	CASSRPARREDWSNEQFF	TGTGCCAGCAGCCGCCCTGCTCGGCGGGAGGATTGGAGCAATGAGCAGTTCTTC
TRBV19	TRBJ1-1	NA	NA	CASSIGDWEAFF	TGTGCCAGTAGTATAGGAGACTGGGAAGCTTTCTTT
TRBV2	TRBJ2-1	NA	TRBD2	CASSSGLNNEQFF	TGTGCCAGCAGTTCGGGACTAAACAATGAGCAGTTCTTC
TRBV7-2	TRBJ2-5	NA	NA	CASSLSGMGETQYF	TGTGCCAGCAGCTTATCCGGGATGGGAGAGACCCAGTACTTC
TRBV4-2	TRBJ1-1	NA	NA	CASSQERTVYTEAFF	TGTGCCAGCAGCCAAGAGAGGACTGTTTACACTGAAGCTTTCTTT
TRBV28	TRBJ2-2	NA	TRBD2	CASSLPGTSGSPGELFF	TGTGCCAGCAGTTTACCCGGGACTAGCGGGAGCCCCGGGGAGCTGTTTTTT
TRBV5-1	TRBJ1-1	once	NA	CASSLVPGVNTEAFF	TGCGCCAGCAGCTTGGTTCCGGGGGTGAACACTGAAGCTTTCTTT
TRBV6-5	TRBJ2-7	NA	TRBD2	CASSPTSGEYEQYF	TGTGCCAGCAGCCCGACTAGCGGAGAGTACGAGCAGTACTTC
TRBV30	TRBJ1-4	NA	TRBD1	CAWSYVTGPGTNEKLFF	TGTGCCTGGAGTTATGTGACAGGGCCCGGTACTAATGAAAAACTGTTTTTT
TRBV18	TRBJ2-3	NA	NA	CASSRQAFGDTDTQYF	TGTGCCAGCTCACGACAGGCCTTTGGGGACACAGATACGCAGTATTTT
TRBV6-1	TRBJ1-1	NA	NA	CASSRIWGETEAFF	TGTGCCAGCAGTCGAATATGGGGCGAAACTGAAGCTTTCTTT
TRBV30	TRBJ2-7	NA	TRBD2	CAWRRAGTLYEQYF	TGTGCCTGGAGGAGAGCGGGAACCCTCTACGAGCAGTACTTC
TRBV19	TRBJ2-1	NA	NA	CASSTDRLQGYSYNEQFF	TGTGCCAGTAGTACCGATAGATTACAGGGATACTCCTACAATGAGCAGTTCTTC
TRBV28	TRBJ2-7	NA	TRBD1	CASSPGGADGEQYF	TGTGCCAGCAGTCCAGGGGGCGCGGATGGCGAGCAGTACTTC
TRBV2	TRBJ2-1	NA	NA	CASSHGLVYNEQFF	TGTGCCAGCAGCCATGGCCTCGTGTACAATGAGCAGTTCTTC
TRBV29-1	TRBJ2-1	NA	TRBD2	CSVVGGRSNEQFF	TGCAGCGTTGTCGGCGGGAGAAGCAATGAGCAGTTCTTC
TRBV4-2	TRBJ2-2	NA	NA	CASSPPTDTGELFF	TGTGCCAGCAGCCCACCGACTGACACCGGGGAGCTGTTTTTT
TRBV30	TRBJ1-2	NA	TRBD1	CAWSPGDSLVYGYTF	TGTGCCTGGAGTCCCGGGGACAGTCTGGTCTATGGCTACACCTTC
TRBV2	TRBJ1-4	NA	TRBD1	CASRATGKLFF	TGTGCCAGCAGGGCGACAGGGAAACTGTTTTTT
TRBV6-1	TRBJ1-4	NA	NA	CASSENWRIPNEKLFF	TGTGCCAGCAGTGAGAATTGGAGGATTCCTAATGAAAAACTGTTTTTT
TRBV10-1	TRBJ2-1	NA	TRBD2	CASSGSGKVNEQFF	TGCGCCAGCAGTGGGAGCGGGAAGGTGAATGAGCAGTTCTTC
TRBV10-2	TRBJ1-1	once	TRBD1	CASSRTGVNTEAFF	TGCGCCAGCAGCCGGACAGGGGTGAACACTGAAGCTTTCTTT
TRBV6-5	TRBJ2-6	few	NA	CASSLSQLSGANVLTF	TGTGCCAGCAGTTTAAGTCAACTCTCTGGGGCCAACGTCCTGACTTTC
TRBV30	TRBJ1-1	few	TRBD1	CAWSPVGQFSEAFF	TGTGCCTGGAGCCCGGTGGGACAGTTCTCTGAAGCTTTCTTT
TRBV7-6	TRBJ2-2	NA	NA	CASILNTGELFF	TGTGCCAGCATCCTAAACACCGGGGAGCTGTTTTTT
TRBV28	TRBJ1-5	NA	NA	CASSEVSQPQHF	TGTGCCAGCAGTGAAGTTAGCCAGCCCCAGCATTTT
TRBV6-1	TRBJ1-6	NA	TRBD1	CASSDRQGGNSPLHF	TGTGCCAGCAGTGACCGACAGGGGGGTAATTCACCCCTCCACTTT
TRBV28	TRBJ1-4	NA	NA	CASSLYTTNEKLFF	TGTGCCAGCAGTTTATATACAACTAATGAAAAACTGTTTTTT
TRBV27	TRBJ2-1	NA	TRBD1	CASAGTGSNEQFF	TGTGCCTCCGCCGGGACAGGGTCCAATGAGCAGTTCTTC
TRBV10-1	TRBJ2-2	NA	NA	CASSDRGQLKDGELFF	TGCGCCAGCAGCGACCGCGGGCAGTTGAAAGACGGGGAGCTGTTTTTT
TRBV18	TRBJ2-2	once	TRBD2	CASTNKLAGDGELFF	TGTGCCAGCACCAACAAACTAGCGGGAGACGGGGAGCTGTTTTTT
TRBV2	TRBJ2-5	once	TRBD2	CASGRLAGQETQYF	TGTGCCAGCGGTAGACTAGCGGGACAAGAGACCCAGTACTTC
TRBV21-1	TRBJ2-3	NA	NA	CASSSPIGRQGIDTQYF	TGTGCCAGCAGCAGTCCGATAGGGAGACAGGGGATAGATACGCAGTATTTT
TRBV27	TRBJ2-7	NA	NA	CASSRAQVTYEQYF	TGTGCCAGCAGTCGAGCCCAGGTGACCTACGAGCAGTACTTC
TRBV5-8	TRBJ1-1	NA	TRBD1	CASNRDRNTEAFF	TGTGCCAGTAACCGGGACAGGAACACTGAAGCTTTCTTT
TRBV10-3	TRBJ1-1	NA	NA	CAIMNSLNTEAFF	TGTGCCATCATGAACAGTCTGAACACTGAAGCTTTCTTT
TRBV12-5	TRBJ1-1	NA	NA	CASGQEAFTEAFF	TGTGCTAGTGGCCAGGAGGCCTTCACTGAAGCTTTCTTT
TRBV30	TRBJ2-7	NA	NA	CAWSVFEFPYEQYF	TGTGCCTGGAGTGTTTTCGAGTTTCCCTACGAGCAGTACTTC
TRBV25-1	TRBJ2-2	NA	NA	CASSESDTGELFF	TGTGCCAGCAGTGAATCGGACACCGGGGAGCTGTTTTTT
TRBV5-6	TRBJ1-2	NA	NA	CASSLEAGRQGYTF	TGTGCCAGCAGCTTGGAAGCAGGGCGACAAGGCTACACCTTC
TRBV7-9	TRBJ2-3	NA	TRBD1	CASSVLQGRGTDTQYF	TGTGCCAGCAGCGTTTTACAGGGGCGAGGCACAGATACGCAGTATTTT